The 26 T cell receptor beta chains listed next were all sequenced from one sample in a study of T cells after posttransplantation cyclophosphamide. This table comes from immunoSEQ multiplex PCR, and its TCRdb copy is limited to in-frame clones, with some not included. The sample includes tens of thousands of clones, none of them occurring once. The source material was PBMCs. These receptors were obtained from a young woman in good health and a related stem cell transplant donor.

The J gene is TRBJ2-3, the V gene TRBV4-2; maybe TRBD2 (7 bases). CDR1 LGHNA and CDR2 YNFKEQ come from the germline V gene. The germline V and J ends were trimmed by 1 base and 0 bases, with 14 bases remaining between them. The CDR3 covers 17 residues. The DNA of the CDR3 is TGTGCCAGCAGCCAAGTGGTCGGGGGGCCTAGCACAGATACGCAGTATTTT. It is translated as CASSQVVGGPSTDTQYF.

The CDR3, as DNA: TGTGCCAGCAGTGAAGCGTTCGAGGGGGCTGGGAATTCACCCCTCCACTTT. This gives the protein CASSEAFEGAGNSPLHF. The J gene is TRBJ1-6, the V gene TRBV6-1; 7 bases are shared with TRBD1. V shed 0 bases and J 7 bases; nucleotides not matched to a gene: 9. Germline CDR1 MNHNS, CDR2 SASEGT. CDR3 size: 17 residues.

The table lists this clone with a few counts. A read error is likely here: a far larger clone is one base away. This rearrangement joins TRBV7-9 to TRBJ2-5, with 11 bases matching TRBD2. Per germline, CDR1 SEHNR and CDR2 FQNEAQ (reference sequence). The CDR3 extends over 17 amino acids. The V and J ends lost 5 bases and 5 bases, in that order; junction bases with no gene match: 13. The CDR3 DNA reads TGTGCCAGCAGCCAAGGATCGTCTAGCGGGGGGAGCGAGACCCAGTACTTC. Amino acid sequence: CASSQGSSSGGSETQYF.

This clone was detected many times. The chain employs TRBV5-4 and TRBJ1-2; 9 bases are a match to TRBD1. CDR3 size: 17 residues. Germline V gives CDR1 SGHNT, CDR2 YYREEE (reference sequence). Unmatched junction bases numbered 11, after V lost 4 bases and J lost 1 base. The CDR3 DNA sequence: TGTGCCAGCAGCCCCTTAGTCCGGGACAGGGTTAACTATGGCTACACCTTC. Its protein product is CASSPLVRDRVNYGYTF. Full variable domain (missing parts from reference TRBV5-4 and TRBJ1-2): ETGVTQSPTHLIKTRGQQVTLRCSSQSGHNTVSWYQQALGQGPQFIFQYYREEENGRGNFPPRFSGLQFPNYSSELNVNALELDDSALYLCASSPLVRDRVNYGYTFGSGTRLTVV.

This clone was recorded at least ten times. The chain carries TRBV5-4 and TRBJ2-3; a weak D match, TRBD2 (7 bases). CDR1 is SGHNT and CDR2 is YYREEE in the germline V gene (reference sequence). This CDR3 has 15 residues. Trimming removed 5 bases from V and 0 bases from J, with 13 bases in between. The DNA for the CDR3 is TGTGCCAGCAGGGTCGGGGGGCGAAGCACAGATACGCAGTATTTT. Residues: CASRVGGRSTDTQYF.

In its sample, this clone was seen many times. J is TRBJ1-5 and V is TRBV10-3; 10 positions agree with TRBD1. The CDR3 is made up of 18 amino acids. V was clipped by 3 bases and J by 2 bases; unmatched bases: 10. Looked up from germline, CDR1 is ENHRY and CDR2 is SYGVKD. The CDR3 spells CAISDGTGALWGNQPQHF. The DNA of the CDR3 is TGTGCCATCAGTGACGGGACAGGGGCACTTTGGGGCAATCAGCCCCAGCATTTT.

At least ten counts were recorded for this clone. The V and J genes are TRBV5-8 and TRBJ1-5; D not certain. Germline values: CDR1 SGHTS, CDR2 YDEGEE. The CDR3 is made up of 15 amino acids. Trimming pared 0 bases from V and 1 base from J, leaving 8 bases between. The CDR3 bases are TGTGCCAGCAGCTTGGGTGGGCAGAGCAATCAGCCCCAGCATTTT. Its translation is CASSLGGQSNQPQHF.

This clone came up many times. This rearrangement joins TRBV5-3 to TRBJ2-5; 8 bases align to TRBD2. TRBV5-3 is labeled an ORF, and its function is uncertain. Germline trimming cut 2 bases from V and 0 bases from J; bases unmatched to any gene: 9. The CDR3 has 17 amino acids. CDR3: CARSFQRGSRYQETQYF. In nucleotides, the CDR3 is TGTGCCAGAAGCTTCCAGCGGGGGAGTCGGTACCAAGAGACCCAGTACTTC.

There are a few counts of this clone. This chain links TRBV6-5 with TRBJ2-2, with 9 nucleotides matching TRBD1. Per germline, CDR1 MNHEY and CDR2 SVGAGI. The J segment lost 6 bases and the V segment lost 4 bases, leaving 9 bases of the junction unmatched. The CDR3 length is 16 residues. The CDR3 region is CASSSPGTGIPGELFF. CDR3 in DNA: TGTGCCAGCAGTTCCCCCGGGACAGGGATCCCCGGGGAGCTGTTTTTT.

This clone has at least ten counts. This rearrangement joins TRBV7-2 to TRBJ2-7; TRBD1 matches 8 bases. After removal of 2 bases from V and 3 bases from J, the junction contained 18 bases not matched to a gene. The CDR3 spans 19 residues. Germline values: CDR1 SGHTA, CDR2 FQGNSA. The chain's CDR3 is CASSLPTQGRGGQGYEQYF. The CDR3 bases are TGTGCCAGCAGCTTACCAACTCAGGGCAGGGGTGGACAGGGCTACGAGCAGTACTTC.

This clone was counted between two and nine times. A much larger clone lies one base from this, so it may be a read error. The rearrangement links TRBV4-2 to TRBJ1-2; no clear D gene. The CDR3 is 12 residues long. V dropped 1 base and J dropped 9 bases, with 9 bases sitting between them. Germline V gene data show CDR1 as LGHNA and CDR2 as YNFKEQ. CDR3 DNA sequence: TGTGCCAGCAGCCAAGCCCCTTCTCGCTACACCTTC. Translating it yields CASSQAPSRYTF.

The sample holds many counts of this clone. V usage is TRBV5-6 and J usage is TRBJ2-1; 12 bases are a match to TRBD2. The germline V gene encodes CDR1 SGHDT and CDR2 YYEEEE. Unmatched junction bases numbered 7, after V lost 0 bases and J lost 6 bases. The CDR3 spans 17 residues. In nucleotides, the CDR3 is TGTGCCAGCAGCTTGGGTCTAGCGGGGGGGCCCGTCAATGAGCAGTTCTTC. Encoded protein: CASSLGLAGGPVNEQFF.

This clone has more than one count but fewer than ten. V is TRBV6-1 and J is TRBJ1-1, with D perhaps TRBD1 (6 bases). This CDR3 comprises 14 residues. The germline V gene has CDR1 MNHNS and CDR2 SASEGT. The germline V and J ends were trimmed by 3 bases and 11 bases, with 19 bases remaining between them. The CDR3 sequence: CASSETGQPLGAFF. Here the CDR3 DNA reads TGTGCCAGCAGTGAGACGGGACAACCTCTGGGGGCTTTCTTT.

This clone has at least ten counts. The V call is TRBV19, the J call TRBJ1-1; 8 bases align to TRBD1. CDR1 is LNHDA and CDR2 is SQIVND in the germline V gene (reference sequence). This CDR3 comprises 14 residues. The J segment lost 6 bases and the V segment lost 3 bases, leaving 6 bases of the junction unmatched. DNA of the CDR3: TGTGCCAGTAGTATGGACAGGGCTAGGGCTGAAGCTTTCTTT. It yields the protein CASSMDRARAEAFF. Full variable domain (rest looked up from reference TRBV19 and TRBJ1-1): DGGITQSPKYLFRKEGQNVTLSCEQNLNHDAMYWYRQDPGQGLRLIYYSQIVNDFQKGDIAEGYSVSREKKESFPLTVTSAQKNPTAFYLCASSMDRARAEAFFGQGTRLTVV.

Ten or more counts support this clone. This chain uses TRBV4-3 with TRBJ1-1; 8 nucleotides align to TRBD1. Germline lookup yields CDR1 LGHNA and CDR2 YSLEER. J lost 10 bases, V lost 0 bases, and 7 bases had no gene match. CDR3 length: 14 amino acids. CDR3 sequence: CASSQETTGVGAFF. The CDR3 DNA reads TGCGCCAGCAGCCAAGAGACGACAGGGGTTGGAGCTTTCTTT.

The J gene is TRBJ2-5, the V gene TRBV2, with D perhaps matching TRBD2 (5 bases). Trimming removed 4 bases from V and 0 bases from J, with 9 bases in between. CDR1 is SNHLY and CDR2 is FYNNEI in the germline V gene. This CDR3 region has 14 residues. Written as DNA, the CDR3 is TGTGCCAGCAGTGGGCGGGCCGACCAAGAGACCCAGTACTTC. Translated, it gives CASSGRADQETQYF.

There are many counts of this clone. The chain couples TRBV4-3 to TRBJ2-7; TRBD1 matches at 8 bases. The CDR3 is made up of 16 amino acids. The V gene's germline CDR1 is LGHNA and CDR2 YSLEER. J was trimmed by 6 bases and V by 0 bases; bases with no gene match: 10. The CDR3, as DNA: TGCGCCAGCAGCCAAGATGCGAAGGACAGGGTATCCGAGCAGTACTTC. Its protein product is CASSQDAKDRVSEQYF.

This clone has a count of ten or more. V gene TRBV6-5 combines with J gene TRBJ2-7; D possibly corresponds to TRBD2 (6 bases). This CDR3 has 13 residues. V gave up 0 bases and J gave up 7 bases, with 10 bases separating them. The germline V gene encodes CDR1 MNHEY and CDR2 SVGAGI. DNA for the CDR3: TGTGCCAGCAGTTACTCGAGTGCGGGGGAGCAGTACTTC. Amino acids: CASSYSSAGEQYF.

This clone was seen a few times. This chain links TRBV5-4 with TRBJ2-2; 9 bases agree with TRBD1. The CDR3 spans 17 residues. Germline assignment: CDR1 SGHNT and CDR2 YYREEE (reference sequence). V lost 2 bases, J lost 5 bases, and 10 bases stayed unmatched. In DNA form, the CDR3 reads TGTGCCAGCAGCTTCATACAGGGGGCTACGGGTACCGGGGAGCTGTTTTTT. Its protein product is CASSFIQGATGTGELFF.

At least ten counts were recorded for this clone. The CDR3 spells CASSPSDEEQYF. CDR3 nucleotides: TGTGCCAGCAGCCCCAGCGACGAAGAGCAGTACTTC. The chain employs TRBV6-2 or TRBV6-3 and TRBJ2-7; D uncertain. CDR1 MNHEY and CDR2 SVGEGT come from the germline V gene. The V and J ends lost 6 bases and 7 bases respectively, with 13 bases between them. CDR3 length: 12 amino acids.

This clone occurred many times. The chain uses TRBV7-6 and TRBJ2-7, with 9 bases lining up with TRBD2. CDR1 is SGHVS, CDR2 FNYEAQ, per germline. The CDR3 totals 15 residues. The ends lost 5 bases at V and 5 bases at J; junction bases unmatched: 10. CDR3 residues: CASSPEASGVHEQYF. Here the CDR3 DNA reads TGTGCCAGCAGCCCCGAGGCTAGCGGGGTCCACGAGCAGTACTTC.

This clone was detected many times. The rearrangement links TRBV7-2 to TRBJ1-5; TRBD1 matches at 8 bases. CDR1 is SGHTA and CDR2 is FQGNSA in the germline V gene. V was pared by 2 bases and J by 5 bases, with 5 bases of the junction left unmatched. The CDR3 totals 15 residues. The CDR3, as DNA: TGTGCCAGCAGCTTATCAGGACAGGGACATCAGCCCCAGCATTTT. This codes for CASSLSGQGHQPQHF. The variable domain in full, with the rest retrieved from reference TRBV7-2 and TRBJ1-5, is GAGVSQSPSNKVTEKGKDVELRCDPISGHTALYWYRQSLGQGLEFLIYFQGNSAPDKSGLPSDRFSAERTGGSVSTLTIQRTQQEDSAVYLCASSLSGQGHQPQHFGDGTRLSIL.

This clone was seen at least ten times. This chain links TRBV4-1 with TRBJ1-1; TRBD1 agrees at 8 bases. Per the germline V gene, CDR1 is MGHRA and CDR2 is YSYEKL. The V segment lost 1 base and the J segment 0 bases; nucleotides outside the gene matches: 7. The CDR3 has 17 amino acids. This chain's CDR3 is CASSQVGTGPLNTEAFF. The DNA for the CDR3 is TGCGCCAGCAGCCAAGTAGGGACAGGCCCCTTGAACACTGAAGCTTTCTTT.

This clone was seen repeatedly, ten times or more. The chain carries TRBV12-3 or TRBV12-4 and TRBJ1-5; 9 nucleotides align to TRBD1. J was trimmed by 7 bases and V by 5 bases; bases with no gene match: 6. This CDR3 spans 14 amino acids. The DNA of the CDR3 is TGTGCCAGCAGTAAGACAGGGGGGTTCCAGCCCCAGCATTTT. As protein: CASSKTGGFQPQHF.

This clone came up many times. CDR3 loop: CASSFSRTSGGAYEQFF. The CDR3 region has the DNA TGTGCCAGCAGTTTTTCCCGGACTAGCGGGGGGGCGTATGAGCAGTTCTTC. V is TRBV5-4 and J is TRBJ2-1, with TRBD2 identical over 15 bases. The CDR3 extends over 17 amino acids. Losses at the gene ends were 5 bases for V and 8 bases for J; bases not matched to a gene: 11. Germline CDR1 and CDR2: SGHNT and YYREEE (reference sequence). Variable domain in full (rest from reference TRBV5-4 and TRBJ2-1): ETGVTQSPTHLIKTRGQQVTLRCSSQSGHNTVSWYQQALGQGPQFIFQYYREEENGRGNFPPRFSGLQFPNYSSELNVNALELDDSALYLCASSFSRTSGGAYEQFFGPGTRLTVL.

This clone occurred many times. This chain uses TRBV2 with TRBJ1-1; TRBD1 matches 9 bases. J lost 4 bases, V lost 5 bases, and 11 bases had no gene match. CDR1 and CDR2 (germline): SNHLY, FYNNEI. The length of the CDR3 is 16 residues. CDR3: CASSSRGQGSGTEAFF. The CDR3 nucleotides are TGTGCCAGCAGTAGTCGAGGACAGGGGAGCGGCACTGAAGCTTTCTTT.